This TCR beta chain was found in a study of T cell repertoires in ileal Crohn's disease. Regarding the study as a whole: Compared with CD4 T cells, sorted CD8 cells carried more expanded clones. Active smokers at surgery had more clonal expansions than non-smokers. Within the first postoperative year, endoscopy came at median about 6.4 months.

As concerns this clone: Its antigen is as yet unknown.

The V gene's germline CDR1 is SEHNR and CDR2 FQNEAQ (reference sequence). V shed 3 bases and J 0 bases; nucleotides not matched to a gene: 7. The CDR3 loop spans 19 amino acids. Time point of the sample: neoterminal ileum biopsy at postoperative endoscopy, about 6 months after surgery. Here immunoSEQ multiplex PCR was the method, and the copy in TCRdb shows in-frame clones only, minus some. The table records roughly 4,000 clones, 85% of them present only once. The origin of this receptor is an adult with Crohn's disease. This chain joins TRBV7-9 and TRBJ2-6; 11 bases fit TRBD2. The sample was ileal tissue. CDR3 nucleotides: TGTGCCAGCAGCTTGGCGCTAGCGGGGGGCACCTCTGGGGCCAACGTCCTGACTTTC. It specifies CASSLALAGGTSGANVLTF.